This T cell receptor (beta chain) derives from a study of T cell repertoires in cytomegalovirus infection. Germline CDR1 MNHEY, CDR2 SMNVEV (reference sequence). The CDR3 covers 15 residues. The ends were cut back, 2 bases at V and 3 bases at J, with 13 bases in the middle. MiXCR, run by TCRdb on the reads, gives a single entry per CDR3 protein. The table lists about 770,000 distinct CDR3 sequences, under 35% of them singletons, with 10% to 15% in the top ten. This clonotype has a handful of counts. Its antigen is currently unknown. Sequenced material: cultured CD8+ T cells from PBMCs, taken from culture after CMV antigen stimulation. The chain links TRBV27 to TRBJ1-2; D is unclear. This TCR was sampled from a human donor in good health (CMV status not recorded). Some clones in this sample may be carry-over from other donors' samples. CDR3 coding DNA: TGTGCCAGCAGTTTAATCGGCGGTGTGGACTATGGCTACACCTTC. Residues: CASSLIGGVDYGYTF.